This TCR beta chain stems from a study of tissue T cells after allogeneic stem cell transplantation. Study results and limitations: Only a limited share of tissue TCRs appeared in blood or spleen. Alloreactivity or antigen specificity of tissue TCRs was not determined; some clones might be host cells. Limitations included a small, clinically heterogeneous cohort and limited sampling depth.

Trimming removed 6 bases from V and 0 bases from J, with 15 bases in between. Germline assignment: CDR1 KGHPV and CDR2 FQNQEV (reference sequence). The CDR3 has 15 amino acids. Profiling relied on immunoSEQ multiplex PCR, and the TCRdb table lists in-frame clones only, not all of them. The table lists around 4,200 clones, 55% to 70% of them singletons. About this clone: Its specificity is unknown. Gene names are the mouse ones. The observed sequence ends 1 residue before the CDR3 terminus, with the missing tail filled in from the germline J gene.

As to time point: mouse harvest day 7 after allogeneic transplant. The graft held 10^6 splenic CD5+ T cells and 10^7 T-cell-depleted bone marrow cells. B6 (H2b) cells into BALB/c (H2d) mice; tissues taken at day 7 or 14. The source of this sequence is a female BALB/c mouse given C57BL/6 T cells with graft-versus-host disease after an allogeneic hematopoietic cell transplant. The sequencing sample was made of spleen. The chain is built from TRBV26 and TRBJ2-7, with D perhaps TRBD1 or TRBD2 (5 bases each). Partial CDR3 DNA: TGTGCCAGCAGCTTGGCGGGACGTAGCTCCTATGAACAGTAC. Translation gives CASSLAGRSSYEQY. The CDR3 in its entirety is CASSLAGRSSYEQYF.